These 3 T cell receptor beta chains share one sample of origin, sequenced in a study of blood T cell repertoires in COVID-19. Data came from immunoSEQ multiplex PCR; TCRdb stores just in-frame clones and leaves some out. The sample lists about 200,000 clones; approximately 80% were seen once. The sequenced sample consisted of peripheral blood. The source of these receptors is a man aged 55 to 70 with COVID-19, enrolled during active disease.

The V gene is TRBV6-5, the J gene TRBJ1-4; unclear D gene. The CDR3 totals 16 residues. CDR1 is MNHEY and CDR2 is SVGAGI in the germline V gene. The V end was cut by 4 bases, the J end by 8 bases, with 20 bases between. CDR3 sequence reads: CASSSHRGMVGEKLFF. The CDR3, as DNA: TGTGCCAGCAGTTCACACAGAGGGATGGTAGGGGAAAAACTGTTTTTT.

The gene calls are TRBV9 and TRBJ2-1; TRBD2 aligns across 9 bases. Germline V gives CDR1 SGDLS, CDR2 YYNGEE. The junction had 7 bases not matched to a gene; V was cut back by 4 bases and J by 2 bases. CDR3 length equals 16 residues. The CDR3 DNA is TGTGCCAGCAGCAAAGGGGCTAGCGGGACCTACAATGAGCAGTTCTTC. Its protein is CASSKGASGTYNEQFF.

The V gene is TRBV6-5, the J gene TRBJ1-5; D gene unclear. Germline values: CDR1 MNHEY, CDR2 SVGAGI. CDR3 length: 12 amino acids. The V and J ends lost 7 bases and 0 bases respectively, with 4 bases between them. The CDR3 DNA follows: TGTGCCAGCAAGCATAGCAATCAGCCCCAGCATTTT. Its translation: CASKHSNQPQHF.